The clone carrying this T cell receptor beta chain came up once. These data come from a study of blood T cell repertoires in COVID-19. At the level of the study: Samples representing acute and convalescent COVID-19 were sourced from the United States, Italy and Spain. Sources were T cells, B-cell-depleted T cells, or PBMCs; the material itself was cDNA or gDNA.

Under the authors' procedure: It was from reference gene primer amplification that nucleated cell counts were estimated. Sequencing was performed with immunoSEQ multiplex PCR; in TCRdb, only in-frame clones are kept and a portion is missing. The V and J calls and the clone size are those of that table, but D and trimming were determined from the DNA. Of roughly 100,000 clones listed, more than 90% were seen once; the top ten hold 4% to 4.5%. Trimming took 4 bases from V and 9 from J, leaving 10 bases between them. CDR1 and CDR2 from the germline V gene are SEHNR and FQNEAQ (reference sequence). The CDR3 is 11 residues long.

The receptor's source is a man aged 18 to 30 with acute or convalescent COVID-19. The sequencing sample was made of peripheral blood. V gene TRBV7-9 combines with J gene TRBJ2-7; D is ambiguous. CDR3 in DNA: TGTGCCAGCAGCTACGAGATTGCGCAGTACTTC. Amino acid sequence: CASSYEIAQYF.